One and the same sample provided the 21 T cell receptor beta chains below, sequenced in a study of T cells in Graves' hyperthyroidism and ophthalmopathy (dated by TCRdb to between 2018 and 2021). The library was prepared using multiplex PCR. The sample was run on an Illumina HiSeq 2000. The TCR beta CDR3 regions were amplified from RNA transcripts. For the first round of RT-PCR on the TCR CDR3, the HTBI primer set was used together with the Qiagen OneStep RT-PCR kit. TCRdb handled the public reads itself, with Q25 trimming in fastp and clone calling in MiXCR, and kept productive beta chains. Merged by CDR3 protein, the rows form single entries marked with the most common genes and DNA. Across this sample there are 300,000 to 350,000 distinct CDR3 sequences, with approximately 17% seen only once. The top ten hold approximately 35% of the sample. Specimen: blood. These receptors were obtained from a man younger than 45 with Graves' hyperthyroidism.

On this clonotype: A much larger clone sits a single nucleotide away, making a read error possible. J is TRBJ2-7 and V is TRBV12-3 or TRBV12-4; a weak D match, TRBD2 (5 bases). This CDR3 is built from 15 residues. Trimming took off 6 bases at V and 7 bases at J, with 22 bases between the two ends. The CDR3 sequence is CASSPKRREGSEQYF. The CDR3, as DNA: TGTGCCAGCAGCCCAAAGCGGCGAGAAGGAAGTGAGCAGTACTTC.

The rearrangement uses TRBV4-1 and TRBJ1-3; 7 bases are shared with TRBD1. Unmatched junction bases numbered 8, after V lost 2 bases and J lost 4 bases. CDR1 MGHRA and CDR2 YSYEKL come from the germline V gene. The CDR3 runs to 16 residues. The CDR3 bases are TGCGCCAGCAGCCAACCCACAGGGGAAGCGGGAAACACCATATATTTT. Translating it yields CASSQPTGEAGNTIYF.

Only a few counts were recorded for this clonotype. The chain uses TRBV5-1 and TRBJ1-2; D is uncertain. Trimming took 5 bases from V and 4 from J, leaving 21 bases between them. Germline V gives CDR1 SGHRS, CDR2 YFSETQ. This CDR3 has 16 residues. As DNA, the CDR3 is TGCGCCAGCAGACCAGAACAATACCCAAGGAGCTATGGCTACACCTTC. This translates into CASRPEQYPRSYGYTF.

This clonotype was seen at least ten times. This chain joins TRBV18 and TRBJ2-5; possible D gene TRBD2, 7 bases. V was cut by 5 bases and J by 2 bases, with 21 bases left in between. This CDR3 has 17 residues. Germline lookup yields CDR1 KGHSH and CDR2 LQKENI. CDR3 loop: CASSTVTRGAVQETQYF. DNA for the CDR3: TGTGCCAGCTCAACCGTGACCCGGGGGGCGGTGCAAGAGACCCAGTACTTC.

This clonotype has just a few counts. The chain has TRBV12-3 or TRBV12-4 and TRBJ2-3, with 9 bases aligning to TRBD2. The CDR3 spans 16 residues. Unmatched junction bases numbered 12, after V lost 7 bases and J lost 4 bases. The chain's CDR3 is CASTDVGGGDPDTQYF. In nucleotides, the CDR3 is TGTGCCAGCACCGACGTTGGCGGGGGGGACCCAGATACGCAGTATTTT.

Only a few counts were recorded for this clonotype. The chain recombines TRBV4-1 with TRBJ2-1; 7 nucleotides line up with TRBD1. Germline-derived CDR1 and CDR2 are MGHRA and YSYEKL. The CDR3 contains 17 residues. J gave up 8 bases and V 3 bases, and 16 bases lay outside the gene matches. Here the CDR3 DNA reads TGCGCCAGCAGCCATCTCGGTCGGGGACAGTATGTGGATGAGCAGTTCTTC. Its translation: CASSHLGRGQYVDEQFF.

The sample holds many counts of this clonotype. The J gene is TRBJ1-5, the V gene TRBV20-1, with 8 positions matching TRBD1. The CDR3 is made up of 16 amino acids. Germline loops: CDR1 DFQATT, CDR2 SNEGSKA (reference sequence). Unmatched junction bases numbered 9, after V lost 5 bases and J lost 0 bases. For the CDR3, the DNA is TGCAGTGCTTTATCCGGGACAGGTTATAGCAATCAGCCCCAGCATTTT. Protein product: CSALSGTGYSNQPQHF.

This clonotype has at least ten counts. In DNA, the CDR3 is TGTGCCAGCAGTTTCTTGAATGACGAGCAGTACTTC. Amino acids: CASSFLNDEQYF. V gene TRBV28 combines with J gene TRBJ2-7; no clear D. In germline, CDR1 is MDHEN, CDR2 SYDVKM. CDR3 length: 12 amino acids. V lost 3 bases to trimming and J lost 5 bases, with 8 bases between them.

The gene calls are TRBV19 and TRBJ2-5, with 12 bases that match TRBD1. The CDR3 length is 15 residues. V was clipped by 3 bases and J by 9 bases; unmatched bases: 8. The germline V gene has CDR1 LNHDA and CDR2 SQIVND (reference sequence). This chain's CDR3 is CASSMAGQGARAQYF. For the CDR3, the DNA is TGTGCCAGTAGTATGGCGGGACAGGGGGCGCGGGCCCAGTACTTC.

The J gene is TRBJ1-6, the V gene TRBV12-3 or TRBV12-4; D uncertain. Trimming took off 6 bases at V and 5 bases at J, with 11 bases between the two ends. The CDR3 consists of 14 residues. The CDR3 spells CASSLGVNNSPLHF. CDR3 DNA: TGTGCCAGCAGCCTCGGGGTTAATAATTCACCCCTCCACTTT.

This clonotype was observed at least ten times. This rearrangement joins TRBV5-1 to TRBJ2-1, with 8 positions matching TRBD2. V shed 2 bases, J shed 3 bases, and the junction held 10 bases outside the gene matches. This CDR3 comprises 17 residues. Germline-derived CDR1 and CDR2 are SGHRS and YFSETQ. The chain's CDR3 is CASSFGEAGVGYNEQFF. In DNA, the CDR3 is TGCGCCAGCAGCTTTGGAGAAGCGGGAGTGGGCTACAATGAGCAGTTCTTC.

The table lists this clonotype with many counts. The chain employs TRBV11-2 and TRBJ1-2; no firm D call. The V gene lost 3 bases and the J gene lost 6 bases, with 17 bases spanning the gap. CDR3 size: 15 residues. Germline V gene lookup returns CDR1 SGHAT and CDR2 FQNNGV. The CDR3 nucleotides are TGTGCCAGCAGCTTGGGTGGACGTTTAGTAGATGGCTACACCTTC. Translated: CASSLGGRLVDGYTF.

This clonotype was counted many times. The rearrangement uses TRBV20-1 and TRBJ1-1; D is unclear. The germline V gene encodes CDR1 DFQATT and CDR2 SNEGSKA (reference sequence). V was cut by 5 bases and J by 4 bases, with 11 bases left in between. This CDR3 has 12 amino acids. CDR3 in DNA: TGCAGTGCTCACAAAGGCGGCACTGAAGCTTTCTTT. The encoded protein is CSAHKGGTEAFF.

The rearrangement uses TRBV6-1 and TRBJ2-2; unclear D gene. The V end lost 8 bases, the J end lost 6 bases, and 13 bases lay between the germline ends. Germline V gene sequence: CDR1 MNHNS, CDR2 SASEGT. The CDR3 runs to 13 residues. This chain's CDR3 is CASEKVHAGELFF. The CDR3 coding sequence is TGTGCCAGCGAGAAGGTCCACGCCGGGGAGCTGTTTTTT.

This clonotype was seen at least ten times. This chain uses TRBV12-3 or TRBV12-4 with TRBJ2-7, with unresolved D. V lost 5 bases and J lost 2, with 10 bases in between. The CDR3 has 13 residues. Here the CDR3 reads CASSQGATYEQYF. The CDR3 DNA is TGTGCCAGCAGTCAAGGAGCGACCTACGAGCAGTACTTC.

V usage is TRBV6-5 and J usage is TRBJ2-5, with 11 nucleotides matching TRBD2. The CDR3 consists of 16 residues. V gave up 0 bases and J gave up 3 bases; unmatched junction bases: 3. Germline CDR1 and CDR2: MNHEY and SVGAGI. CDR3 residues: CASSYSSGRGEETQYF. The DNA of the CDR3 is TGTGCCAGCAGTTACTCTAGCGGGAGGGGGGAAGAGACCCAGTACTTC.

The sample holds a few counts of this clonotype. This chain uses TRBV19 with TRBJ1-1; weak D call: TRBD1 (6 bases). Trimming removed 5 bases from V and 5 bases from J, with 15 bases in between. From germline, CDR1 is LNHDA and CDR2 SQIVND (reference sequence). The CDR3 consists of 14 residues. The CDR3 sequence: CASSLYRVETEAFF. The CDR3, as DNA: TGTGCCAGTAGTTTGTACAGGGTGGAGACTGAAGCTTTCTTT.

There are a few counts of this clonotype. This chain uses TRBV24-1 with TRBJ2-1; TRBD2 is a possible D gene (5 bases). Germline CDR1 KGHDR, CDR2 SFDVKD. There are 17 residues in the CDR3. The V and J ends lost 5 bases and 0 bases respectively, with 16 bases between them. CDR3 region: CATSALGEGYSYNEQFF. The CDR3 DNA follows: TGTGCCACCAGTGCTCTAGGTGAGGGCTACTCCTACAATGAGCAGTTCTTC.

This chain uses TRBV13 with TRBJ1-1, with 7 bases that match TRBD1. The germline CDR1 and CDR2 sequences are PRHDT and FYEKMQ (reference sequence). V shed 6 bases, J shed 2 bases, and the junction held 9 bases outside the gene matches. This CDR3 is built from 15 residues. The CDR3 sequence: CASRSGGTDNTEAFF. CDR3 in DNA: TGTGCCAGCAGGTCGGGTGGGACAGATAACACTGAAGCTTTCTTT. The full variable domain, in which reference TRBV13 and TRBJ1-1 provide the parts outside the CDR3, is AAGVIQSPRHLIKEKRETATLKCYPIPRHDTVYWYQQGPGQDPQFLISFYEKMQSDKGSIPDRFSAQQFSDYHSELNMSSLELGDSALYFCASRSGGTDNTEAFFGQGTRLTVV.

The chain uses TRBV28 and TRBJ2-7, with 7 positions matching TRBD1. Trimming at V came to 9 bases and at J to 6 bases, leaving 11 bases not matched to a gene. CDR1 is MDHEN, CDR2 SYDVKM, per germline. This CDR3 is 13 amino acids long. CDR3 nucleotide sequence: TGTGCCAGTAGTATAACCGACAGGGCCGAGCAGTACTTC. Residues: CASSITDRAEQYF.

The chain uses TRBV20-1 and TRBJ1-2, with 8 positions matching TRBD1. This CDR3 region has 12 residues. Germline trimming cut 6 bases from V and 8 bases from J; bases unmatched to any gene: 8. Germline V gene sequence: CDR1 DFQATT, CDR2 SNEGSKA (reference sequence). The CDR3 DNA follows: TGCAGTGCCGCGGGACAGGTTGTCGGCTACACCTTC. Translated: CSAAGQVVGYTF.